The 26 T cell receptor beta chains listed next were all sequenced from one sample in a study of blood T cells in healthy people across ages. A J-beta primer mix and a sample-barcoded 5' primer were used in a second PCR of about 7 to 12 cycles. TCRdb reprocessed the 5' RACE reads with MiXCR, giving one entry per CDR3 protein. Among about 640,000 distinct CDR3 sequences listed, around 54% were seen once. Sequencing used blood. These receptors all come from a man aged 60 to 75 in good health.

This rearrangement joins TRBV7-9 to TRBJ2-5; D not resolved. The germline V gene has CDR1 SEHNR and CDR2 FQNEAQ (reference sequence). The V end was cut by 5 bases, the J end by 6 bases, with 13 bases between. The CDR3 totals 13 residues. CDR3 sequence: CASSRSGSQTQYF. Written as DNA, the CDR3 is TGTGCCAGCAGCCGCTCCGGGTCGCAGACCCAGTACTTC.

The J gene is TRBJ2-6, the V gene TRBV5-6; D may be TRBD1 (6 bases). The germline V gene has CDR1 SGHDT and CDR2 YYEEEE. The CDR3 is 18 residues long. Trimming removed 4 bases from V and 0 bases from J, with 17 bases in between. CDR3 bases: TGTGCCAGCAGCGCCGGACAGATCCCTAGCTCTGGGGCCAACGTCCTGACTTTC. Translating it yields CASSAGQIPSSGANVLTF. Complete variable domain (other parts from reference TRBV5-6 and TRBJ2-6): DAGVTQSPTHLIKTRGQQVTLRCSPKSGHDTVSWYQQALGQGPQFIFQYYEEEERQRGNFPDRFSGHQFPNYSSELNVNALLLGDSALYLCASSAGQIPSSGANVLTFGAGSRLTVL.

This clonotype was picked up one time. The chain links TRBV7-2 to TRBJ1-1; D is possibly TRBD1 (5 bases). CDR3 length: 14 residues. The germline V gene encodes CDR1 SGHTA and CDR2 FQGNSA. V lost 5 bases and J lost 5, with 15 bases in between. Here the CDR3 reads CASSPPGGDTEAFF. Here the CDR3 DNA reads TGTGCCAGCAGCCCCCCGGGGGGGGATACTGAAGCTTTCTTT.

This clonotype has more than one count but fewer than ten. This chain uses TRBV14 with TRBJ1-6; D remains ambiguous. CDR3 length: 19 residues. Trimming took 3 bases from V and 0 from J, leaving 18 bases between them. Looked up from germline, CDR1 is SGHDN and CDR2 is FVKESK. CDR3 coding DNA: TGTGCCAGCAGCCACGGTCCACCCGGATTGAGCTCCTATAATTCACCCCTCCACTTT. Translated: CASSHGPPGLSSYNSPLHF.

The V gene is TRBV5-1, the J gene TRBJ1-2; D possibly corresponds to TRBD1 (6 bases). Germline lookup yields CDR1 SGHRS and CDR2 YFSETQ. V lost 7 bases and J 8 bases, leaving 24 bases between the germline ends. CDR3 length equals 15 residues. The CDR3 bases are TGCGCCAGCCCACGACCCCTGAGGGGGGCGAGGGGCTACACCTTC. As protein: CASPRPLRGARGYTF.

Turning to this clonotype: At one of its ends the junction is not consistent with the germline gene, which may arise from a read error. V is TRBV5-1 and J is TRBJ1-1, with D maybe TRBD1 (6 bases). The CDR3 length is 15 residues. Germline V gene data show CDR1 as SGHRS and CDR2 as YFSETQ. The CDR3 sequence: CAGSIGQIGNAEAFF. CDR3 DNA sequence: TGCGCCGGCAGCATCGGACAGATCGGAAACGCTGAAGCTTTCTTT. Looking up the rest from reference TRBV5-1 and TRBJ1-1 gives the full variable domain: KAGVTQTPRYLIKTRGQQVTLSCSPISGHRSVSWYQQTPGQGLQFLFEYFSETQRNKGNFPGRFSGRQFSNSRSEMNVSTLELGDSALYLCAGSIGQIGNAEAFFGQGTRLTVV.

The table lists this clonotype with a few counts. The chain recombines TRBV29-1 with TRBJ2-7, with 10 bases lining up with TRBD2. Gene TRBJ2-5 matches the end of the DNA better, so the J call may be wrong. This CDR3 has 16 residues. The germline gives CDR1 SQVTM, CDR2 ANQGSEA. CDR3 region: CSVDSPASGGGETQYF. CDR3 sequence (DNA): TGCAGCGTTGATTCGCCGGCTAGCGGGGGTGGGGAGACCCAGTACTTC.

The J gene is TRBJ1-6, the V gene TRBV7-2; no reliable D call. Trimming took 4 bases from V and 9 from J, leaving 13 bases between them. The CDR3 has 14 amino acids. Germline CDR1 is SGHTA and CDR2 is FQGNSA. The CDR3 sequence is CASSSIQLVSPLHF. The CDR3 nucleotides read TGTGCCAGCAGCTCAATCCAACTAGTTTCACCCCTCCACTTT.

The chain carries TRBV5-5 and TRBJ1-4; tentatively, D is TRBD1 (6 bases). V shed 2 bases and J shed 7 bases, with 12 bases lying between them. Germline loops: CDR1 SGHKS, CDR2 YYEKEE (reference sequence). This CDR3 comprises 14 residues. The CDR3 DNA follows: TGTGCCAGCAGCTTAGGACAGCTATTTGAAAAACTGTTTTTT. Its translation: CASSLGQLFEKLFF. The full variable domain, its missing parts supplied by reference TRBV5-5 and TRBJ1-4, is DAGVTQSPTHLIKTRGQQVTLRCSPISGHKSVSWYQQVLGQGPQFIFQYYEKEERGRGNFPDRFSARQFPNYSSELNVNALLLGDSALYLCASSLGQLFEKLFFGSGTQLSVL.

The rearrangement links TRBV29-1 to TRBJ1-1; D unclear. Deletions cut 3 bases from V and 1 base from J, with 9 bases between. In germline, CDR1 is SQVTM, CDR2 ANQGSEA. This CDR3 is built from 13 residues. Here the CDR3 reads CSVDLGPNTEAFF. The CDR3, as DNA: TGCAGCGTTGATCTGGGTCCGAACACTGAAGCTTTCTTT.

V is TRBV28 and J is TRBJ2-5; 7 bases are shared with TRBD2. The germline V gene encodes CDR1 MDHEN and CDR2 SYDVKM. V dropped 7 bases and J dropped 5; count of bases not matched to a gene: 7. CDR3 length: 13 amino acids. CDR3 amino acids: CASKWGGKETQYF. Here the CDR3 DNA reads TGTGCCAGCAAGTGGGGAGGGAAGGAGACCCAGTACTTC.

This clonotype appeared a few times. This rearrangement joins TRBV20-1 to TRBJ2-5; no firm D call. V gave up 4 bases and J gave up 5 bases, with 17 bases separating them. CDR1 DFQATT and CDR2 SNEGSKA come from the germline V gene (reference sequence). The CDR3 consists of 14 residues. The CDR3 spells CSAIRGRLWETQYF. As DNA, the CDR3 is TGCAGTGCTATCAGAGGCCGGTTGTGGGAGACCCAGTACTTC.

In the case of this clonotype: One junction end disagrees with the germline gene, perhaps due to a read error. The rearrangement joins TRBV20-1 to TRBJ2-5, with 9 nucleotides matching TRBD1. This CDR3 is 13 amino acids long. The germline gives CDR1 DFQATT, CDR2 SNEGSKA (reference sequence). The chain's CDR3 is CSTRTGAGETQYF. The CDR3 nucleotides read TGCAGTACTAGGACAGGGGCAGGGGAGACCCAGTACTTC.

The V gene is TRBV7-2, the J gene TRBJ2-1; maybe TRBD1 (6 bases). This CDR3 spans 16 amino acids. Germline-derived CDR1 and CDR2 are SGHTA and FQGNSA. The ends were cut back, 1 base at V and 10 bases at J, with 20 bases in the middle. DNA for the CDR3: TGTGCCAGCAGCTTAGGGGGAGCTAGGGGGATGAGGGAGCAGTTCTTC. Translation gives CASSLGGARGMREQFF. Using reference TRBV7-2 and TRBJ2-1 for the parts outside the CDR3, the full variable domain is GAGVSQSPSNKVTEKGKDVELRCDPISGHTALYWYRQSLGQGLEFLIYFQGNSAPDKSGLPSDRFSAERTGGSVSTLTIQRTQQEDSAVYLCASSLGGARGMREQFFGPGTRLTVL.

The chain is built from TRBV12-5 and TRBJ2-4; 7 bases are shared with TRBD1. The end of the DNA fits TRBJ2-7 better, so the J call may be wrong. The CDR3 covers 16 residues. Germline CDR1 reads LGHNT; CDR2 reads FRNRAP. CDR3 amino acids: CASGLRGQIDSYEQYF. The CDR3 DNA follows: TGTGCTAGTGGTTTGAGGGGGCAGATCGACTCCTACGAGCAGTACTTC.

This clonotype was seen only a few times. The chain is built from TRBV12-3 or TRBV12-4 and TRBJ2-4, with TRBD2 identical over 12 bases. The J call may be incorrect, as the DNA end agrees better with TRBJ2-7. The CDR3 is made up of 15 amino acids. CDR3 coding DNA: TGTGCCAGCAGTTTACGACTAGCGGGGGATCACGAGCAGTACTTC. Residues: CASSLRLAGDHEQYF.

The chain combines TRBV3-1 with TRBJ2-4; 8 nucleotides match TRBD1. The CDR3 is made up of 16 amino acids. Germline V gives CDR1 LGHDT, CDR2 YNNKEL (reference sequence). With 1 base clipped from V and 6 bases from J, the junction kept 8 bases outside the gene matches. The CDR3 region has the DNA TGTGCCAGCAGCCAAGGGATCGCAACAGGGGGAAACATTCAGTACTTC. Translation gives CASSQGIATGGNIQYF.

V usage is TRBV6-2 or TRBV6-3 and J usage is TRBJ2-3, with 7 bases matching TRBD2. Trimming cost V 6 bases and J 8 bases; bases outside gene matches: 5. This CDR3 is 12 amino acids long. Germline V gene data show CDR1 as MNHEY and CDR2 as SVGEGT. This CDR3 is CASSRLAGTQYF. In nucleotides, the CDR3 is TGTGCCAGCAGCAGACTAGCTGGTACGCAGTATTTT.

On this clonotype itself: One junction end disagrees with the germline gene, perhaps due to a read error. The chain links TRBV27 to TRBJ1-5; D is uncertain. This CDR3 region has 14 residues. In germline, CDR1 is MNHEY, CDR2 SMNVEV (reference sequence). The CDR3, as DNA: TGTGTCAGCACCTCCGGGAACCCCAATCAGCCCCAGCATTTT. Protein: CVSTSGNPNQPQHF.

This clonotype was counted a few times. This chain links TRBV11-2 with TRBJ2-5, with 9 bases that match TRBD2. Germline CDR1 and CDR2: SGHAT and FQNNGV. This CDR3 spans 15 amino acids. Trimming removed 4 bases from V and 1 base from J; junction bases left unmatched: 4. The DNA for the CDR3 is TGTGCCAGCAGCTCGCTAGCGGGGATCCAAGAGACCCAGTACTTC. This sequence encodes CASSSLAGIQETQYF. The variable domain in full, with the rest retrieved from reference TRBV11-2 and TRBJ2-5, is EAGVAQSPRYKIIEKRQSVAFWCNPISGHATLYWYQQILGQGPKLLIQFQNNGVVDDSQLPKDRFSAERLKGVDSTLKIQPAKLEDSAVYLCASSSLAGIQETQYFGPGTRLLVL.

This clonotype was seen only a few times. The gene calls are TRBV2 and TRBJ2-5; D gene unclear. CDR1 SNHLY and CDR2 FYNNEI come from the germline V gene. CDR3 size: 12 residues. Trimming removed 6 bases from V and 3 bases from J, with 8 bases in between. For the CDR3, the DNA is TGTGCCAGCAGGGCCGAGGAAGAGACCCAGTACTTC. Its protein is CASRAEEETQYF.

The rearrangement joins TRBV4-2 to TRBJ2-7, with 11 bases that match TRBD2. Per the germline V gene, CDR1 is LGHNA and CDR2 is YNFKEQ. The CDR3 has 15 residues. The trim removed 2 bases at V and 3 bases at J, leaving 3 bases unmatched. The CDR3 protein is CASSQLAGGGYEQYF. Written as DNA, the CDR3 is TGTGCCAGCAGCCAACTAGCGGGGGGTGGCTACGAGCAGTACTTC.

The CDR3 nucleotides are TGCAGTGCCCCTGGTGCGGGTTGGGAGCAGTTCTTC. It codes for CSAPGAGWEQFF. This chain joins TRBV20-1 and TRBJ2-1; D may be TRBD2 (5 bases). The length of the CDR3 is 12 residues. Trimming took off 6 bases at V and 10 bases at J, with 16 bases between the two ends. Germline V gene data show CDR1 as DFQATT and CDR2 as SNEGSKA (reference sequence).

The genes are TRBV20-1 and TRBJ2-1, with D maybe TRBD2 (5 bases). With 1 base removed from V and 4 bases from J, the gap between germline ends came to 14 bases. This CDR3 contains 15 residues. Germline V gene lookup returns CDR1 DFQATT and CDR2 SNEGSKA (reference sequence). The CDR3 reads CSARGVGEFYNEQFF. CDR3 sequence (DNA): TGCAGTGCTAGAGGCGTCGGGGAGTTTTACAATGAGCAGTTCTTC.

This clonotype has just one count. The rearrangement links TRBV6-2 or TRBV6-3 to TRBJ2-7; 14 bases fit TRBD2. This CDR3 spans 16 amino acids. Germline CDR1 is MNHEY and CDR2 is SVGEGT. V trimming: 6 bases; J trimming: 2 bases; junction bases outside the gene matches: 6. The CDR3 coding sequence is TGTGCCAGCAGATGGACTAGCGGGGGGCCTACCTACGAGCAGTACTTC. Translated, it gives CASRWTSGGPTYEQYF.

The rearrangement links TRBV20-1 to TRBJ2-7, with D maybe TRBD1 (6 bases). The CDR3 spans 16 residues. Trimming shortened V by 0 bases and J by 7 bases, and 22 bases separated the two germline ends. Germline loops: CDR1 DFQATT, CDR2 SNEGSKA (reference sequence). The CDR3 loop reads CSARDGSGTSQKEQYF. CDR3 bases: TGCAGTGCTAGAGATGGAAGTGGGACATCTCAGAAGGAGCAGTACTTC.